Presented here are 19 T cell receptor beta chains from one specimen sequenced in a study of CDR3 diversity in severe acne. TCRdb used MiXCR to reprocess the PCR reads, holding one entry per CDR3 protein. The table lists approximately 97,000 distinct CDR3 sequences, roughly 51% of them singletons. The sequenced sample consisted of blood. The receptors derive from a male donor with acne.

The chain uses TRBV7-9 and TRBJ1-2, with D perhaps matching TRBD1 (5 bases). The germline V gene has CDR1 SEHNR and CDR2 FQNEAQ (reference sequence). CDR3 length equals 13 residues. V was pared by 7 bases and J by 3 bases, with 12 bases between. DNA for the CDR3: TGTGCCAGCACCCCGGGAGGGGACTATGGCTACACCTTC. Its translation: CASTPGGDYGYTF.

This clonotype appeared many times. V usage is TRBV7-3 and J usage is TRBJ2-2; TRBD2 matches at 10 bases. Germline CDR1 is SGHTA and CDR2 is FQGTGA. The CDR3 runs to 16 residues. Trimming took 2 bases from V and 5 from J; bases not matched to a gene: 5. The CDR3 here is CASSLVAGGSTGELFF. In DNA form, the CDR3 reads TGTGCCAGCAGCTTAGTAGCGGGAGGATCGACCGGGGAGCTGTTTTTT.

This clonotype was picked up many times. Here the CDR3 reads CASSDRPDTGELFF. The CDR3, as DNA: TGTGCCAGCAGTGACAGGCCGGACACCGGGGAGCTGTTTTTT. This chain connects TRBV7-2 to TRBJ2-2; possibly TRBD1 for D (6 bases). CDR1 and CDR2 from the germline V gene are SGHTA and FQGNSA. V dropped 6 bases and J dropped 3 bases, with 11 bases sitting between them. This CDR3 has 14 amino acids.

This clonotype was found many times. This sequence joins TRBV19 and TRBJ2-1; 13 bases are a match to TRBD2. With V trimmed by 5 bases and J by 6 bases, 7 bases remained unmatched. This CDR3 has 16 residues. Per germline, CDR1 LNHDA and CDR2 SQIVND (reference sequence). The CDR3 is CASSFLTSGRTNEQFF. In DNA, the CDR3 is TGTGCCAGTAGTTTCCTGACTAGCGGGAGGACCAATGAGCAGTTCTTC.

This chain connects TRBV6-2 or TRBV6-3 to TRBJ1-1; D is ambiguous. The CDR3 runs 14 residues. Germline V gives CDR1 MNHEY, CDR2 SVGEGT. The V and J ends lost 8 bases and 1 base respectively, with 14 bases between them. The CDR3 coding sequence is TGTGCCAGCGGCAGCGACCGACGGAACACTGAAGCTTTCTTT. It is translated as CASGSDRRNTEAFF.

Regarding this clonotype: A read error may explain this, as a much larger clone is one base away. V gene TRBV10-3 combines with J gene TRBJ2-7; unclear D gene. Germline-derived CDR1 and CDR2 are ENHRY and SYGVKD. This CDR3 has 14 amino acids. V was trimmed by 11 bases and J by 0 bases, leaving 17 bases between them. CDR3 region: CAGSYSDDSYEQYF. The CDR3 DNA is TGTGCCGGCAGTTACTCGGACGACTCCTACGAGCAGTACTTC.

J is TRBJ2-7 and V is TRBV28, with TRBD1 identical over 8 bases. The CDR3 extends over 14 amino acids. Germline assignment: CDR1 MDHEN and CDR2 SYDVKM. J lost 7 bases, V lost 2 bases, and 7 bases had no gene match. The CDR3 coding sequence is TGTGCCAGCAGTTTAACCGGGACAGGTGGTGAGCAGTACTTC. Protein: CASSLTGTGGEQYF.

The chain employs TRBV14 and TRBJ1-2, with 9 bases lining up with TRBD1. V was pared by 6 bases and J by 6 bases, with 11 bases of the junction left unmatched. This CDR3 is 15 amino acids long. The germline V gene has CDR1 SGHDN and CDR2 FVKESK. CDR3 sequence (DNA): TGTGCCAGCAGTGCTAGAGCCCGGACAGGGGATGGCTACACCTTC. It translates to CASSARARTGDGYTF.

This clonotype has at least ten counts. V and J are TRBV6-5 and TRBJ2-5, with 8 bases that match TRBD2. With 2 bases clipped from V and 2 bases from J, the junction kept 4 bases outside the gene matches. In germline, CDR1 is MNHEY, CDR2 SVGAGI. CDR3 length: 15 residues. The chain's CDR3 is CASSYLTSGQETQYF. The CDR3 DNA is TGTGCCAGCAGTTACCTCACTAGCGGTCAAGAGACCCAGTACTTC.

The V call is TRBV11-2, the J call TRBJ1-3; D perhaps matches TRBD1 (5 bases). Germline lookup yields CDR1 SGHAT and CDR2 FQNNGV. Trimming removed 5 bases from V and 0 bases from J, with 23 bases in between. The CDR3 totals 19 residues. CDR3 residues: CASSPLARVGRSSGNTIYF. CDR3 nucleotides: TGTGCCAGCAGCCCGCTGGCCAGGGTAGGCCGAAGCTCTGGAAACACCATATATTTT.

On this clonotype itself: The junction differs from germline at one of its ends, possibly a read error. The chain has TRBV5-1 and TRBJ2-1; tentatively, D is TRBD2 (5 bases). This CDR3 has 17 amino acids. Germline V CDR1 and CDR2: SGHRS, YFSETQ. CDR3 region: CASSLELGRDFYNEQLF. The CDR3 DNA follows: TGCGCCAGCAGCCTGGAACTGGGTCGGGATTTCTACAATGAGCAGCTCTTC.

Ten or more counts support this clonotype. CDR3 in amino acids: CASSLPAGSPGANVLTF. The CDR3 nucleotides read TGTGCCAGCAGTTTACCGGCGGGATCCCCTGGGGCCAACGTCCTGACTTTC. The rearrangement uses TRBV12-3 or TRBV12-4 and TRBJ2-6, with D perhaps matching TRBD2 (6 bases). There are 17 residues in the CDR3. The V end lost 2 bases, the J end lost 2 bases, and 13 bases lay between the germline ends.

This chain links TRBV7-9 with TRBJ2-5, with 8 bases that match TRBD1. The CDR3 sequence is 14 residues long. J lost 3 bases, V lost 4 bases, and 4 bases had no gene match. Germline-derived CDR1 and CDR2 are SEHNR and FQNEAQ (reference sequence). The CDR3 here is CASSWTGSEETQYF. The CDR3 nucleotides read TGTGCCAGCAGCTGGACAGGGTCGGAAGAGACCCAGTACTTC.

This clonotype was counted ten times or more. Here the CDR3 DNA reads TGTGCCAGCAGCTTGACAGGGGGAACACCGGGGAGCAGACTAGCCCCACGGGAGCAGTACTTC. It yields the protein CASSLTGGTPGSRLAPREQYF. This sequence joins TRBV5-5 and TRBJ2-7; D may be TRBD1 (8 bases). Germline assignment: CDR1 SGHKS and CDR2 YYEKEE (reference sequence). The V end lost 1 base, the J end lost 7 bases, and 36 bases lay between the germline ends. This CDR3 is 21 amino acids long.

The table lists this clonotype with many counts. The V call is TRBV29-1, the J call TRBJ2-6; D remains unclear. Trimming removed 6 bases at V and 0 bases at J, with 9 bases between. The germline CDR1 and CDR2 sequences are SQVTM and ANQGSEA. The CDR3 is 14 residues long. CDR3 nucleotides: TGCAGCGTACGAAGGGACTCTGGGGCCAACGTCCTGACTTTC. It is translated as CSVRRDSGANVLTF.

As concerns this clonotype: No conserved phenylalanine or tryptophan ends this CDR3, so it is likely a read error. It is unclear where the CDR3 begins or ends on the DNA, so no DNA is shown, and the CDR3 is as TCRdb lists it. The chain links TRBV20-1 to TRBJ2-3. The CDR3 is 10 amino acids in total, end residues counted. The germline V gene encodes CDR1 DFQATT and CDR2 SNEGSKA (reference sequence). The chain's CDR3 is CSAHNKGTDY.

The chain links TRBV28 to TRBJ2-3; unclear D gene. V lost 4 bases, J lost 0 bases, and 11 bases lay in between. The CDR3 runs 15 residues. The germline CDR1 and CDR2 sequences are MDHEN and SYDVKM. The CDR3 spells CASSSQQASTDTQYF. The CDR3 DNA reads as TGTGCCAGCAGTTCACAGCAAGCTAGCACAGATACGCAGTATTTT.

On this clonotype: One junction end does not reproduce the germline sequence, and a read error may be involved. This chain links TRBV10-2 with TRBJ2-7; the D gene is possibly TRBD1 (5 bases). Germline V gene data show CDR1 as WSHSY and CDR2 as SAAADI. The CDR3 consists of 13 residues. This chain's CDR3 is CASSWTRGYEQYF. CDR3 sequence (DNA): TGTGCCAGCAGTTGGACAAGAGGCTACGAGCAGTACTTC.

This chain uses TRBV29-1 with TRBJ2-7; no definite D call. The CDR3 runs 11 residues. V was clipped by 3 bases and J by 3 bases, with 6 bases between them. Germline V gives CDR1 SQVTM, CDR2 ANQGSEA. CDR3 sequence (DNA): TGCAGCGTTGATACTGACTACGAGCAGTACTTC. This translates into CSVDTDYEQYF.